A selection of T cell receptor beta chains follows, all from one sample in a study of shared clonotypes between healthy human individuals. This table comes from immunoSEQ multiplex PCR, and its TCRdb copy is limited to in-frame clones, with some not included. Of approximately 2,200,000 clones in the sample, under 95% were seen once. The sequenced sample consisted of naive CD8+ T cells from PBMCs. The source is a man aged 18 to 29 in good health. Some clones in this sample may be carry-over from other donors' samples. CDR3s include the opening cysteine and the closing phenylalanine or tryptophan. A D gene is named only where the DNA matches it firmly. Rows may omit the clone size; those that give it use once, few, many or a size class.

CDR3,DNA,J,size,V,D
CASSLVPGGNTEAFF,TGTGCCAGCAGTTTAGTTCCAGGGGGGAACACTGAAGCTTTCTTT,TRBJ1-1,.,TRBV27,TRBD1
CASRVTGSNTEAFF,TGTGCCAGCAGGGTGACAGGCTCAAACACTGAAGCTTTCTTT,TRBJ1-1,.,TRBV27,.
CASSYGTGVNEQFF,TGTGCCAGCAGTTACGGGACAGGGGTAAATGAGCAGTTCTTC,TRBJ2-1,.,TRBV6-5,TRBD1
CASSLGGLEAFF,TGTGCCAGCAGCTTGGGGGGTTTAGAAGCTTTCTTT,TRBJ1-1,.,TRBV5-5,.
CAIRNRVGGRTDTQYF,TGTGCCATCAGGAACAGGGTTGGGGGCCGCACAGATACGCAGTATTTT,TRBJ2-3,.,TRBV10-3,.
CASRFAGGSGELFF,TGCGCCAGCAGGTTCGCGGGAGGTTCCGGGGAGCTGTTTTTT,TRBJ2-2,.,TRBV10-2,TRBD2
CASSFGSSYEQYF,TGTGCCAGCAGCTTTGGATCCTCCTACGAGCAGTACTTC,TRBJ2-7,.,TRBV5-6,.
CASSQVEGLGEKLFF,TGCGCCAGCAGCCAAGTTGAGGGCTTGGGTGAAAAACTGTTTTTT,TRBJ1-4,once,TRBV4-1,.
CSVRDSILNGQFF,TGCAGCGTCCGGGACAGCATCCTAAATGGGCAGTTCTTC,TRBJ2-1,.,TRBV29-1,TRBD1
CASSFLSMTGVETQYF,TGTGCCAGCAGCTTCCTCTCGATGACAGGAGTGGAGACCCAGTACTTC,TRBJ2-5,.,TRBV7-9,.
CASSLREVNTEAFF,TGTGCCAGCAGTTTGAGAGAGGTGAACACTGAAGCTTTCTTT,TRBJ1-1,.,TRBV27,.
CASSLSAWTGYEQYF,TGTGCCAGCAGTTTATCGGCGTGGACAGGTTACGAGCAGTACTTC,TRBJ2-7,.,TRBV27,TRBD1
CASSPWPGINEQYF,TGTGCCAGCTCACCGTGGCCAGGGATAAACGAGCAGTACTTC,TRBJ2-7,once,TRBV18,.
CASTSWGDEAFF,TGTGCCAGCACCTCTTGGGGGGATGAAGCTTTCTTT,TRBJ1-1,.,TRBV27,.
CASSYWTGGSYEQYF,TGTGCCAGCAGTTACTGGACAGGGGGGTCCTACGAGCAGTACTTC,TRBJ2-7,.,TRBV6-5,TRBD1
CASSVGAGGMTDTQYF,TGTGCCAGCAGCGTAGGGGCGGGAGGGATGACAGATACGCAGTATTTT,TRBJ2-3,.,TRBV9,TRBD2